This entry describes one T cell receptor (beta chain). In germline, CDR1 is SGHDT, CDR2 YYEEEE. The CDR3 runs to 14 residues. The V gene lost 9 bases and the J gene lost 0 bases, with 16 bases spanning the gap. TCRdb re-called the 5' RACE reads through MiXCR, storing one row per CDR3 protein. The sample includes about 330,000 distinct CDR3 sequences, 7% to 9% of them seen just once. This entry comes from a study of T cells after yellow fever vaccination. The sequence was collected from a man aged 18-30 years who received the YFV17D yellow fever vaccine. The chain is built from TRBV5-6 and TRBJ2-7; D gene uncertain. This sample comprised PBMCs, obtained roughly seven weeks after the first yellow fever vaccination. CDR3 sequence: CAIGLGLLSYEQYF. Written as DNA, the CDR3 is TGTGCCATCGGCCTCGGGCTCCTCTCCTACGAGCAGTACTTC.